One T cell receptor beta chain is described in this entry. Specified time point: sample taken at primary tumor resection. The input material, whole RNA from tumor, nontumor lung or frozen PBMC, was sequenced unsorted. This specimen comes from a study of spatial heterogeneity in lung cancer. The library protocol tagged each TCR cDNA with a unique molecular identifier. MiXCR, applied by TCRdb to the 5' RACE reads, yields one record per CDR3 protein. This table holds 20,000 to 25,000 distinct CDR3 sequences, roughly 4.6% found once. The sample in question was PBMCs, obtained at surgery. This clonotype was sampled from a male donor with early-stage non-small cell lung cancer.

The DNA of the CDR3 is TGTGCCACCAGCAGAGATAGGACTAGGAGGGGAGAGACCCAGTACTTC. It yields the protein CATSRDRTRRGETQYF. This rearrangement joins TRBV15 to TRBJ2-5; 7 nucleotides agree with TRBD2. The V and J ends lost 0 bases and 4 bases, in that order; junction bases with no gene match: 8. CDR3 size: 16 residues. Germline V gene data show CDR1 as LNHNV and CDR2 as YYDKDF (reference sequence).